Included here is one TCR beta chain sequence, with context. Its matching antigen is unknown. This sample was included in a study of T cells after posttransplantation cyclophosphamide. Broader study findings: Later post-transplant blood repertoires were often dominated by donor CD8+ memory clones. Skin or GI-infiltrating T cells shared few TRB sequences with blood. After PTCy, TRB diversity resembled that of CNI/methotrexate controls.

This table comes from immunoSEQ multiplex PCR, and its TCRdb copy is limited to in-frame clones, with some not included. The sample holds tens of thousands of clones, roughly 93% seen once. This related bone marrow graft donor gave peripheral blood on the day of marrow donation. Sample: PBMCs. This clonotype was obtained from a woman aged 25 to 39 in good health and a related stem cell transplant donor.

CDR3 DNA: TGTGCCAGCAGCCCCGGGAGGAACACTGAAGCTTTCTTT. Its translation: CASSPGRNTEAFF. The chain combines TRBV7-8 with TRBJ1-1, with D unclear. The CDR3 has 13 amino acids. Germline CDR1 reads SGHVS; CDR2 reads FQNEAQ. V lost 5 bases and J lost 1, with 8 bases in between.